The rows below give T cell receptor beta chains drawn from one sample of a study of cytotoxic CD8 clonotypes in ibrutinib-treated CLL. Assay used: immunoSEQ multiplex PCR; TCRdb lists only in-frame clones, some missing. The sample contains 50,000 to 65,000 clones, roughly 70% of which appear only once. Sequencing was performed on PBMCs, taken after 12 months of ibrutinib treatment. The receptors come from a human donor with chronic lymphocytic leukemia. Each CDR3 is given with its conserved first and last residue. D genes are given only for firm matches. Size is omitted from some rows. Given values are once, few, many or a class for expanded clones.

CDR3 protein: CASSSANEQYF
CDR3 DNA: TGTGCCAGCAGTTCCGCGAACGAGCAGTACTTC
D gene: .
V gene: TRBV27
J gene: TRBJ2-7
clone size: few

CDR3 protein: CASSSFSRQGWTEAFF
CDR3 DNA: TGTGCCAGCAGTTCCTTCTCCCGACAGGGATGGACTGAAGCTTTCTTT
D gene: TRBD1
V gene: TRBV6-4
J gene: TRBJ1-1
clone size: .

CDR3 protein: CASSSLPGQTYEQYF
CDR3 DNA: TGCGCCAGCAGCTCTTTGCCGGGACAGACCTACGAGCAGTACTTC
D gene: TRBD1
V gene: TRBV5-1
J gene: TRBJ2-7
clone size: .

CDR3 protein: CASLGEKLFF
CDR3 DNA: TGTGCCAGTCTTGGCGAAAAACTGTTTTTT
D gene: .
V gene: TRBV19
J gene: TRBJ1-4
clone size: few

CDR3 protein: CASSSGGYEQYF
CDR3 DNA: TGCGCCAGCAGCTCGGGGGGCTACGAGCAGTACTTC
D gene: TRBD2
V gene: TRBV5-1
J gene: TRBJ2-7
clone size: once

CDR3 protein: CASSLEVGLTDTQYF
CDR3 DNA: TGTGCCAGCAGCTTAGAAGTGGGCCTCACAGATACGCAGTATTTT
D gene: .
V gene: TRBV7-2
J gene: TRBJ2-3
clone size: .

CDR3 protein: CASSLWLKTTGQGHNEQFF
CDR3 DNA: TGTGCCAGCAGCTTGTGGCTAAAAACTACGGGACAGGGTCACAATGAGCAGTTCTTC
D gene: TRBD1
V gene: TRBV5-6
J gene: TRBJ2-1
clone size: .

CDR3 protein: CASFEEVGGGNEQFF
CDR3 DNA: TGCGCCAGCTTTGAGGAGGTAGGGGGAGGGAATGAGCAGTTCTTC
D gene: .
V gene: TRBV5-1
J gene: TRBJ2-1
clone size: .

CDR3 protein: CASSLEGLAVYNEQFF
CDR3 DNA: TGCGCCAGCAGCTTGGAGGGACTAGCGGTCTACAATGAGCAGTTCTTC
D gene: TRBD2
V gene: TRBV5-1
J gene: TRBJ2-1
clone size: .

CDR3 protein: CASSQGQGASNTEAFF
CDR3 DNA: TGTGCCAGCTCACAAGGACAGGGGGCTTCGAACACTGAAGCTTTCTTT
D gene: TRBD1
V gene: TRBV18
J gene: TRBJ1-1
clone size: .

CDR3 protein: CASSLDGNYGYTF
CDR3 DNA: TGCGCCAGCAGCTTGGACGGTAACTATGGCTACACCTTC
D gene: .
V gene: TRBV5-1
J gene: TRBJ1-2
clone size: .

CDR3 protein: CATNFGLAGEQYF
CDR3 DNA: TGTGCCACCAATTTTGGACTAGCGGGCGAGCAGTACTTC
D gene: TRBD2
V gene: TRBV6-1
J gene: TRBJ2-7
clone size: .

CDR3 protein: CASSLGFRTGNVKGNTIYF
CDR3 DNA: TGCGCCAGCAGCTTGGGTTTTCGGACAGGGAACGTGAAAGGAAACACCATATATTTT
D gene: TRBD1
V gene: TRBV5-1
J gene: TRBJ1-3
clone size: .

CDR3 protein: CAISDEGDQPQHF
CDR3 DNA: TGTGCCATCAGTGACGAAGGGGATCAGCCCCAGCATTTT
D gene: .
V gene: TRBV10-3
J gene: TRBJ1-5
clone size: .

CDR3 protein: CASSIGWSNEQYF
CDR3 DNA: TGTGCCAGCAGCATCGGGTGGAGCAACGAGCAGTACTTC
D gene: .
V gene: TRBV11-2
J gene: TRBJ2-7
clone size: few

CDR3 protein: CASSVRGYSYNEQFF
CDR3 DNA: TGTGCCAGCAGTGTCAGGGGATACTCCTACAATGAGCAGTTCTTC
D gene: .
V gene: TRBV28
J gene: TRBJ2-1
clone size: .

CDR3 protein: CASSFRGNQPQHF
CDR3 DNA: TGTGCCAGCAGCTTCAGGGGCAATCAGCCCCAGCATTTT
D gene: .
V gene: TRBV7-2
J gene: TRBJ1-5
clone size: .

CDR3 protein: CASRFGWMTGGSYEQYF
CDR3 DNA: TGCGCCAGCAGATTTGGCTGGATGACAGGGGGCTCCTACGAGCAGTACTTC
D gene: TRBD1
V gene: TRBV5-1
J gene: TRBJ2-7
clone size: once

CDR3 protein: CSVKTGVGYGYTF
CDR3 DNA: TGCAGCGTTAAGACAGGGGTGGGCTATGGCTACACCTTC
D gene: TRBD1
V gene: TRBV29-1
J gene: TRBJ1-2
clone size: .

CDR3 protein: CASSLATWYGYTF
CDR3 DNA: TGCGCCAGCAGCTTGGCCACGTGGTATGGCTACACCTTC
D gene: .
V gene: TRBV5-1
J gene: TRBJ1-2
clone size: .